This paragraph reports one TCR beta chain. Germline V lookup: CDR1 SGHAT, CDR2 FQNNGV. The CDR3 totals 14 residues. V lost 0 bases to trimming and J lost 6 bases, with 10 bases between them. The data stem from a study of low-dose radiotherapy and immunotherapy resistance in tumors. Across the study: Each fraction given to Cohort 2 every two weeks delivered 1 Gy, and the total reached 13 Gy over 26 weeks.

Time point: before trial treatment. In the RACIN dose-escalation trial, donors got nivolumab plus ipilimumab with aspirin, cyclophosphamide and radiotherapy. Alpha and beta chains were covered, as first-strand cDNA relied on TRAV- and TRBV-specific primers. For amplifying TCRs, the PCR ran for about 22 cycles with Phusion, which was used together with a constant-region primer and the adapter on the V primers. TCRdb called the reads again in MiXCR, with one record for every CDR3 protein. Counted here are approximately 70,000 distinct CDR3 sequences, around 32% occurring once; the ten biggest clones make up 8.5% to 14%.

The receptor was isolated from a female donor with ovarian cancer. Source: PBMCs, taken before treatment. The genes are TRBV11-2 and TRBJ2-3; no clear D gene. CDR3 nucleotides: TGTGCCAGCAGCTTAGACCCCAGAGTGGATACGCAGTATTTT. Residues: CASSLDPRVDTQYF.